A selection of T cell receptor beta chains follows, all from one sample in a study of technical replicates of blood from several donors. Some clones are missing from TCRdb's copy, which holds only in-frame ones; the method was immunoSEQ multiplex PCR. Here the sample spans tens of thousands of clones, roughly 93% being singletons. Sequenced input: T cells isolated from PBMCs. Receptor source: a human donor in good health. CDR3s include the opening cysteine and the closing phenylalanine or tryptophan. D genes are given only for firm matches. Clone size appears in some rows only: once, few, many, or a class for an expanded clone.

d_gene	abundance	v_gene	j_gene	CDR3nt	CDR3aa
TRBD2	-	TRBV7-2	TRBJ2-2	TGTGCCAGCAGCCCACCTAGCGGGAGAATGGCCGGGGAGCTGTTTTTT	CASSPPSGRMAGELFF
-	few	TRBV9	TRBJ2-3	TGTGCCAGCAGCGTATGGTTCGGGGAAACAGATACGCAGTATTTT	CASSVWFGETDTQYF
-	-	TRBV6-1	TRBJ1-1	TGTGCCAGCAGTGCAGGTCTGCCGAACACTGAAGCTTTCTTT	CASSAGLPNTEAFF
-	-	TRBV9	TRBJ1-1	TGTGCCAGCAGCCCCCGTTTAATGAACACTGAAGCTTTCTTT	CASSPRLMNTEAFF
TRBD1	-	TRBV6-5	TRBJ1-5	TGTGCCAGCAGAAGCGGACAGGGTGGGCAGCCCCAGCATTTT	CASRSGQGGQPQHF
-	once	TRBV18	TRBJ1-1	TGTGCCAGCTCACCGGCACAGTTGAACACTGAAGCTTTCTTT	CASSPAQLNTEAFF
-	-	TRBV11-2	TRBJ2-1	TGTGCCAGCAGCTCCGAGGGAAGTCGTATGCCCTTCTCCTACAATGAGCAGTTCTTC	CASSSEGSRMPFSYNEQFF
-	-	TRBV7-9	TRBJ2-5	TGTGCCAGCACTCAGATGGAGACCCAGTACTTC	CASTQMETQYF
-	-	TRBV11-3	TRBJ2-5	TGTGCCAGCAGCTTAGGGGGGGACTTCCAAGAGACCCAGTACTTC	CASSLGGDFQETQYF
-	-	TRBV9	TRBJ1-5	TGTGCCAGCGGGGGGAGCAATCAGCCCCAGCATTTT	CASGGSNQPQHF
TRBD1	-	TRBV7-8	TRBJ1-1	TGTGCCAGCAGCTTATTCGCTACAGGGGTGAACACTGAAGCTTTCTTT	CASSLFATGVNTEAFF
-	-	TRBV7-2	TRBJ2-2	TGTGCCAGCAGCATGGCGGTTGCCGGGGAGCTGTTTTTT	CASSMAVAGELFF
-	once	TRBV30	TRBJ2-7	TGTGCCTGGACCCGACACTTATCCTACGAGCAGTACTTC	CAWTRHLSYEQYF
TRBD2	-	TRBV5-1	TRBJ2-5	TGCGCCAGCAGCTTGGTGGGACTAGCGATGGGTAACATTGGCCAGTACTTC	CASSLVGLAMGNIGQYF
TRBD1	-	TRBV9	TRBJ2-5	TGTGCCAGCAGCGTAGGGGGACAGGTGCGGGAGACCCAGTACTTC	CASSVGGQVRETQYF
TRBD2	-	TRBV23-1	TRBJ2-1	TGCGCCAGCTCACTAGCGGGAGCAAGCTCCTACAATGAGCAGTTCTTC	CASSLAGASSYNEQFF
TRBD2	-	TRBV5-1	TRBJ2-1	TGCGCCAGCAGCGATACTGGGACTAGCGTTTACAATGAGCAGTTCTTC	CASSDTGTSVYNEQFF
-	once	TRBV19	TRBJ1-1	TGTGCCAGTAGTATCAAGGCGGCGAACACTGAAGCTTTCTTT	CASSIKAANTEAFF
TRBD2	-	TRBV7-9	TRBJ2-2	TGTGCCAGCAGCCCGGAGGGACTAGCGTTCGGGGAGCTGTTTTTT	CASSPEGLAFGELFF
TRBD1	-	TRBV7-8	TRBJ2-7	TGTGCCAGCCAAGTCGGGCTGGGACAGATCACATACGAGCAGTACTTC	CASQVGLGQITYEQYF
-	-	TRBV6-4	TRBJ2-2	TGTGCCAGCAGTGACTATTACGGGGAGCTGTTTTTT	CASSDYYGELFF
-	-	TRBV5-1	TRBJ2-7	TGCGCCAGCAGAGGGTCGGGAGAGCAGTACTTC	CASRGSGEQYF
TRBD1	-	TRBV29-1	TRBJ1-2	TGCAGCGCCACAGGGGTACTCGGCTACACCTTC	CSATGVLGYTF
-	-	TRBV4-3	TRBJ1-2	TGCGCCAGCAGCCAAGATCCCGGGATCAACTATGGCTACACCTTC	CASSQDPGINYGYTF
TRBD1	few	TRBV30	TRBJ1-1	TGTGCCTGGGCTCAGGGGGACACTGAAGCTTTCTTT	CAWAQGDTEAFF
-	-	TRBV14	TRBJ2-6	TGTGCCAGCAGCGGGGGGGGCAATTTGCCTGGGGCCAACGTCCTGACTTTC	CASSGGGNLPGANVLTF
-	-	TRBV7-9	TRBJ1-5	TGTGCCAGCAGCCCCGCTTTAACAGGCAATCAGCCCCAGCATTTT	CASSPALTGNQPQHF
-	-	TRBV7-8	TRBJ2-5	TGTGCCAGCAGCTTAACGGGGATCGGGGAGACCCAGTACTTC	CASSLTGIGETQYF
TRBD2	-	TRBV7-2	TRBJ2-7	TGTGCCAGCAGCTTATTAGGTGGGGCTAGCGGGAGTGAGCAGTACTTC	CASSLLGGASGSEQYF
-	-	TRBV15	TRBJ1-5	TGTGCCACCAGCAGAGCTTTCAGTGGCAATCAGCCCCAGCATTTT	CATSRAFSGNQPQHF
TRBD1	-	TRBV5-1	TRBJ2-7	TGCGCCAGCAGCTTGTGGACAGGGCTCGACGAGCAGTACTTC	CASSLWTGLDEQYF
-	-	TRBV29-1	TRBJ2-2	TGCAGCGTTGAAGATCGGGGGACCCCAGGAAAAAGCGGGGAGCTGTTTTTT	CSVEDRGTPGKSGELFF
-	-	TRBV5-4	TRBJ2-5	TGTGCCAGCAGCCTTGTAACTGCCGGAGAGACCCAGTACTTC	CASSLVTAGETQYF
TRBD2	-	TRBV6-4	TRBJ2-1	TGTGCCAGCAGGAGATCGACTAGCGGGAGCAATTACAATGAGCAGTTCTTC	CASRRSTSGSNYNEQFF
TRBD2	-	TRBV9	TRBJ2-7	TGTGCCAGCAGCGTAGAACCTAGCGGCTACTACGAGCAGTACTTC	CASSVEPSGYYEQYF
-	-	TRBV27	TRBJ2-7	TGTGCCAGCAGTTCAGGGACTCTTACCTACGAGCAGTACTTC	CASSSGTLTYEQYF
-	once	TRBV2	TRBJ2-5	TGTGCCAGCAGTGATAGGGGGTACCAAGAGACCCAGTACTTC	CASSDRGYQETQYF
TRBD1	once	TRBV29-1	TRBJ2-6	TGCAGCGTTGCGGGGACAGCCCCCTCTGGGGCCAACGTCCTGACTTTC	CSVAGTAPSGANVLTF
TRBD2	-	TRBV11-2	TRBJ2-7	TGTGCCAGCAGGCTAGCGGGAGTAAACGAGCAGTACTTC	CASRLAGVNEQYF
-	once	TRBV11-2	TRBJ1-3	TGTGCCAGCAGCTTAGAATCGGAGGGTACTGGAAACACCATATATTTT	CASSLESEGTGNTIYF
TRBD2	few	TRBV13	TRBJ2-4	TGTGCCAGCAGCTTATATCCGGGGGGGAGAACTGCCAAAAACATTCAGTACTTC	CASSLYPGGRTAKNIQYF
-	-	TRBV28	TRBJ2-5	TGTGCCAGCAGTTTCTTGGGGGCGCTGCCAGAGACCCAGTACTTC	CASSFLGALPETQYF
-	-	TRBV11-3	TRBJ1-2	TGTGCCAGCAGCTCGTACAGCTTTGGCTACACCTTC	CASSSYSFGYTF
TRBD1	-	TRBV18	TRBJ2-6	TGTGCCAGCTCTCCGGGACAGGGAGCTCCTGGGGCCAACGTCCTGACTTTC	CASSPGQGAPGANVLTF
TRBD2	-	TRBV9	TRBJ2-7	TGTGCCAGCAGCCCCCCGACTAGCCACTACGAGCAGTACTTC	CASSPPTSHYEQYF
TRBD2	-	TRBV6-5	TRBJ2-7	TGTGCCAGCAGATTAGCGGGAGGGCCCTACGAGCAGTACTTC	CASRLAGGPYEQYF
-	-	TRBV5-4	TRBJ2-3	TGTGCCAGCAGTAGTTTGACAGATACGCAGTATTTT	CASSSLTDTQYF
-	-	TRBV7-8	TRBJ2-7	TGTGCCAGCAGCGTCAATCCCTACTCCTACGAGCAGTACTTC	CASSVNPYSYEQYF
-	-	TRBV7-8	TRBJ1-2	TGTGCCAGCAGCTTAAGAGACAGGGGCTACACCTTC	CASSLRDRGYTF
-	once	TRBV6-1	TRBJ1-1	TGTGCCAGCAGTGACGCAGGATGGTTCACTGAAGCTTTCTTT	CASSDAGWFTEAFF
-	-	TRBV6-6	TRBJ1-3	TGTGCCAGCAGTTACTCGAAGGACACTGGAAACACCATATATTTT	CASSYSKDTGNTIYF
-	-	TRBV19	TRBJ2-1	TGTGCCAGTAGTATATCCCCGGGATCTACATACAATGAGCAGTTCTTC	CASSISPGSTYNEQFF
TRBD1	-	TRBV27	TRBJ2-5	TGTGCCAGCAGTTGGGGGACAGAAGAGACCCAGTACTTC	CASSWGTEETQYF
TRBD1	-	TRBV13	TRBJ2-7	TGTGCCAGCAGCTTTAGACAGGGGGCTAACTACGAGCAGTACTTC	CASSFRQGANYEQYF